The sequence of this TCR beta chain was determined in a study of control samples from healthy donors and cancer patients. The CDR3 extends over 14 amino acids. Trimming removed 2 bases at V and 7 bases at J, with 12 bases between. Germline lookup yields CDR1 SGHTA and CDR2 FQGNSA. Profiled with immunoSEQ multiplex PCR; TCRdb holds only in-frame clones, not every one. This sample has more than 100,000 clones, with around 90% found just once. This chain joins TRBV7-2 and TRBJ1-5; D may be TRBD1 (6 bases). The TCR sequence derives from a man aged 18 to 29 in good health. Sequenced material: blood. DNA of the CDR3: TGTGCCAGCAGCTTAAACAGGGAGGGCCAGCCCCAGCATTTT. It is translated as CASSLNREGQPQHF. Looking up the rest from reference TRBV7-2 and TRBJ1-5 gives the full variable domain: GAGVSQSPSNKVTEKGKDVELRCDPISGHTALYWYRQSLGQGLEFLIYFQGNSAPDKSGLPSDRFSAERTGGSVSTLTIQRTQQEDSAVYLCASSLNREGQPQHFGDGTRLSIL.